Below, one TCR beta chain is given with its context. Its specificity is not known. The entry originates in a study of early T cells in non-severe SARS-CoV-2 infection. Background on the study: Investigators sequenced bulk RNA drawn from unsorted whole blood, and chains remained unpaired.

Molecules of cDNA were individually given unique molecular identifiers that were attached to them. Using its own MiXCR run on the 5' RACE reads, TCRdb lists one record per CDR3 protein. Of 40,000 to 45,000 distinct CDR3 sequences in the sample, 6% to 7% are singletons; the top ten hold under 25%. Study results and limitations: Clonotype matching in VDJdb favored anti-spike CD8 responses and did not capture private and CD4 specificities.

CDR3 length: 17 amino acids. The V gene lost 3 bases and the J gene lost 3 bases, with 19 bases spanning the gap. The input for sequencing was whole blood, taken at baseline. The sequence was obtained from an adult who was a healthcare worker with PCR-confirmed SARS-CoV-2 infection or an uninfected control (not recorded which). This rearrangement joins TRBV5-3 to TRBJ2-1; D may be TRBD1 (5 bases). TRBV5-3 is an ORF, and what it does is uncertain. CDR3 DNA sequence: TGTGCCAGAAGCTGTTCCAGGGTAGGTAGAGGCTACAATGAGCAGTTCTTC. Amino acids: CARSCSRVGRGYNEQFF.